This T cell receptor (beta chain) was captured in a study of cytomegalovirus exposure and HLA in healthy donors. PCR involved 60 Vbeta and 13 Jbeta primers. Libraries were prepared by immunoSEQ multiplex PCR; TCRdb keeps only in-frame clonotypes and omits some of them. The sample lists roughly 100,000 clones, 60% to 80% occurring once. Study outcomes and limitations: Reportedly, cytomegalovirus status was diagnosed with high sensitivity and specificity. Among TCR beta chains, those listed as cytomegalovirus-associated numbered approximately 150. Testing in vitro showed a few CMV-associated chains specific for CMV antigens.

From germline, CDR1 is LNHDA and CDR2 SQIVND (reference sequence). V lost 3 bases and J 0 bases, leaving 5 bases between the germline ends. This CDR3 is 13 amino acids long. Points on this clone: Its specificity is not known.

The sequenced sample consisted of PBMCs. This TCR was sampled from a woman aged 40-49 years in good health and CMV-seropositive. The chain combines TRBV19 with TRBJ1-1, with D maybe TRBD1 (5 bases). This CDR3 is CASSMDMNTEAFF. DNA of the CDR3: TGTGCCAGTAGTATGGACATGAACACTGAAGCTTTCTTT.